The present T cell receptor (beta chain) was sequenced within a study of blood T cell repertoires in COVID-19. The table came from immunoSEQ multiplex PCR; TCRdb's copy has only in-frame clones and leaves some out. The table lists around 200,000 clones, around 88% of them singletons. V was pared by 0 bases and J by 4 bases, with 2 bases of the junction left unmatched. The length of the CDR3 is 16 residues. Germline assignment: CDR1 MNHEY and CDR2 SVGAGI. The sample consisted of peripheral blood. This chain joins TRBV6-5 and TRBJ1-5; TRBD1 matches at 11 bases. This clonotype was obtained from a man aged 45-65 years with active or convalescent COVID-19. CDR3 amino acids: CASSYSGTGGNQPQHF. CDR3 bases: TGTGCCAGCAGTTACTCAGGGACAGGGGGAAATCAGCCCCAGCATTTT.